The 15 T cell receptor beta chains presented below share a single source sample, sequenced in a study of blood T cells in healthy people across ages. A sample-barcoded 5' primer and a J-beta primer mix were used in a second PCR of roughly 6 to 12 cycles. TCRdb re-called the 5' RACE reads through MiXCR, storing one row per CDR3 protein. The sample consists of 980,000 or so distinct CDR3 sequences, 48% of them appearing once. The source material was blood. The receptors were sampled from a man aged 25-45 years in good health.

The chain recombines TRBV20-1 with TRBJ2-1; TRBD2 aligns across 7 bases. V shed 5 bases and J 4 bases; nucleotides not matched to a gene: 5. The CDR3 has 13 residues. CDR1 and CDR2 from the germline V gene are DFQATT and SNEGSKA (reference sequence). This CDR3 reads CSAEVGLYNEQFF. CDR3 coding DNA: TGCAGTGCTGAGGTGGGACTATACAATGAGCAGTTCTTC.

The chain couples TRBV20-1 to TRBJ2-7; 8 nucleotides agree with TRBD1. The V gene end was trimmed by 2 bases and the J gene end by 5 bases; junction bases not matched to a gene: 8. The CDR3 contains 14 residues. Germline values: CDR1 DFQATT, CDR2 SNEGSKA (reference sequence). In DNA, the CDR3 is TGCAGTGCTAGACCAGGACAGGGCCTTAACGAGCAGTACTTC. It yields the protein CSARPGQGLNEQYF.

This chain joins TRBV30 and TRBJ2-5; 13 bases align to TRBD2. Looked up from germline, CDR1 is GTSNPN and CDR2 is SVGIG (reference sequence). The trim removed 2 bases at V and 0 bases at J, leaving 6 bases unmatched. The CDR3 is 17 amino acids. CDR3 loop: CAWSFPTSGGNQETQYF. The CDR3, as DNA: TGTGCCTGGAGTTTCCCGACTAGCGGGGGGAACCAAGAGACCCAGTACTTC.

This chain joins TRBV9 and TRBJ2-7, with D perhaps matching TRBD2 (5 bases). TRBJ2-5 explains the end of the DNA better; the J call may be wrong. The V gene's germline CDR1 is SGDLS and CDR2 YYNGEE. CDR3 length: 16 residues. In DNA, the CDR3 is TGTGCCAGCAGCCCCCGCCCCGGACTTTATCATGAGACCCAGTACTTC. It is translated as CASSPRPGLYHETQYF.

There are a few counts of this clonotype. The genes are TRBV18 and TRBJ2-5; no definite D call. The J call is uncertain, as TRBJ2-7 better fits the DNA end. The CDR3 is 14 amino acids. Germline CDR1 reads KGHSH; CDR2 reads LQKENI. The CDR3 here is CASSPAIEYNEQYF. CDR3 coding DNA: TGTGCCAGCTCACCGGCAATCGAGTACAACGAGCAGTACTTC.

To note about this clonotype: A much larger clonotype is one base distant, so this may be a read error. The genes are TRBV29-1 and TRBJ1-2, with D possibly matching TRBD1 (5 bases). The CDR3 is made up of 15 amino acids. CDR1 and CDR2 from the germline V gene are SQVTM and ANQGSEA. The CDR3 protein is CNVEDFRGLKNGYTF. CDR3 nucleotides: TGCAACGTTGAAGATTTTCGGGGACTCAAAAATGGCTACACCTTC.

This chain links TRBV7-2 with TRBJ2-7, with 8 nucleotides matching TRBD1. J gave up 5 bases and V 5 bases, and 8 bases lay outside the gene matches. The CDR3 runs 14 residues. Germline CDR1 reads SGHTA; CDR2 reads FQGNSA. This CDR3 is CASSPAGGPDEQYF. The CDR3 DNA sequence: TGTGCCAGCAGCCCGGCAGGGGGCCCCGACGAGCAGTACTTC. Full variable domain (missing parts from reference TRBV7-2 and TRBJ2-7): GAGVSQSPSNKVTEKGKDVELRCDPISGHTALYWYRQSLGQGLEFLIYFQGNSAPDKSGLPSDRFSAERTGGSVSTLTIQRTQQEDSAVYLCASSPAGGPDEQYFGPGTRLTVT.

This chain joins TRBV4-3 and TRBJ1-2, with no clear D. The germline V gene has CDR1 LGHNA and CDR2 YSLEER. The CDR3 has 15 residues. V lost 0 bases and J lost 5, with 13 bases in between. The CDR3 coding sequence is TGCGCCAGCAGCCAAGATGTGGTTGCGCTATATGGCTACACCTTC. Translating it yields CASSQDVVALYGYTF.

The table lists this clonotype with a few counts. V usage is TRBV6-5 and J usage is TRBJ2-7; 8 positions agree with TRBD1. From germline, CDR1 is MNHEY and CDR2 SVGAGI. The CDR3 runs 15 residues. J lost 2 bases, V lost 5 bases, and 8 bases had no gene match. The CDR3 spells CASSTGDRLPYEQYF. The DNA of the CDR3 is TGTGCCAGCAGTACCGGGGACAGGCTTCCCTACGAGCAGTACTTC.

CDR3: CASSPLPRDGTGELFF. The CDR3 nucleotides read TGTGCCAGCAGTCCGCTCCCCAGGGATGGCACCGGGGAGCTGTTTTTT. The chain recombines TRBV28 with TRBJ2-2, with D possibly TRBD1 on 5 matching bases. This CDR3 has 16 residues. CDR1 MDHEN and CDR2 SYDVKM come from the germline V gene. Deletions cut 5 bases from V and 4 bases from J, with 17 bases between.

With respect to this clonotype: The junction departs from germline at one end; a sequencing error may be responsible. The chain uses TRBV6-1 and TRBJ2-7, with D possibly matching TRBD2 (6 bases). This CDR3 has 15 residues. Looked up from germline, CDR1 is MNHNS and CDR2 is SASEGT. The CDR3 reads CASSGGVSYSYGQYF. The CDR3 region has the DNA TGTGCCAGCAGTGGGGGGGTATCCTACTCCTACGGGCAGTACTTC.

This sequence joins TRBV7-2 and TRBJ2-1; a weak D match, TRBD2 (5 bases). The V end lost 9 bases, the J end lost 6 bases, and 9 bases lay between the germline ends. The germline gives CDR1 SGHTA, CDR2 FQGNSA. CDR3 length: 11 residues. The CDR3 sequence is CASPRGNEQFF. CDR3 in DNA: TGTGCCAGTCCTCGGGGCAATGAGCAGTTCTTC.

The V call is TRBV11-2, the J call TRBJ1-3, with D possibly matching TRBD1 (6 bases). Germline V lookup: CDR1 SGHAT, CDR2 FQNNGV. This CDR3 contains 17 residues. The V end was cut by 5 bases, the J end by 4 bases, with 21 bases between. The DNA of the CDR3 is TGTGCCAGCAGCCCTCTCGGGGGCCGGACGGGGGGAAACACCATATATTTT. As protein: CASSPLGGRTGGNTIYF.

The chain recombines TRBV5-5 with TRBJ1-6; TRBD1 is a possible D gene (6 bases). The germline V gene encodes CDR1 SGHKS and CDR2 YYEKEE (reference sequence). The ends were cut back, 1 base at V and 6 bases at J, with 11 bases in the middle. This CDR3 region has 15 residues. In DNA, the CDR3 is TGTGCCAGCAGCTTGACCGGACAGACTAATTCACCCCTCCACTTT. Amino acid sequence: CASSLTGQTNSPLHF.

A remark on this clonotype: Given a much more abundant clone one base away, this may be a read error. The gene calls are TRBV20-1 and TRBJ2-7; D gene uncertain. Trimming cost V 3 bases and J 3 bases, with 6 bases left between them. The CDR3 spans 11 residues. The germline V gene encodes CDR1 DFQATT and CDR2 SNEGSKA (reference sequence). This CDR3 reads CSASKGYEQYF. CDR3 coding DNA: TGCAGTGCTAGCAAGGGCTACGAGCAGTACTTC.